This T cell receptor beta chain is from a study of OX40 agonist ivuxolimab in advanced cancers. About the study as a whole: Ivuxolimab, which targeted the costimulatory receptor OX40 (CD134), was an agonistic, fully human IgG2 monoclonal antibody. Peripheral TCRbeta sequencing was intended to test whether TCR sequence diversity was altered and clonal T-cell expansion was caused by ivuxolimab. Intravenous ivuxolimab was administered to patients every 2 weeks at six dose levels: 0.01, 0.1, 0.3, 1.5, 3 and 10 mg/kg. Prior anti-PD-1, anti-PD-L1 or anti-CTLA-4 therapy was permitted, and checkpoint inhibitors had been received by less than 45% of dose-escalation patients. A male proportion of under 85% and a mean age of approximately 58 years, ranging from about 20 to 85, were recorded for the dose-escalation cohort. The monotherapy dose-escalation portion (N ≈ 56 patients) of the phase I ivuxolimab trial is reported in the paper. Partial responses occurred in three dose-escalation patients: two with cutaneous melanoma and one with hepatocellular carcinoma. Among the roughly 52 dose-escalation patients, approximately 20 had hepatocellular carcinoma, around 15 melanoma, 9 renal cell carcinoma and 9 head and neck cancer. The paper's findings and limits, for the study overall: At doses from 0.1 to 3.0 mg/kg, clonal expansion was seen in both CD4+ and CD8+ blood T cells between baseline and week 6. Low levels of normalized T-cell clonal expansion were also seen in some patients who did not respond. The antigen specificity of the peripheral T cells that underwent clonal expansion was not determined. On average, CD8+ T cells showed more expanded clones than CD4+ T cells after ivuxolimab. Partial responders in the 0.1-3.0 mg/kg groups had among the lowest normalized peripheral clonal expansion, especially among CD8+ T cells.

Genomic DNA was isolated from the sorted cells so that the TCRbeta CDR3 region could be sequenced. The immunoSEQ Assay was used to sequence the TCRbeta CDR3 regions. The immuneACCESS repertoire file appears here via TCRdb, limited to in-frame rearrangements. These files lack a portion of the clones; in checked studies, under half of the deficit traces to unresolved V genes, and the cause of the others is not known. The sample table records 75,000 to 100,000 clones; about 80% of these occur just once. The ten largest make up roughly 5% of the sample. This clone was seen only a few times. Its antigen specificity is not known. Base qualities are not recorded, but no much larger clone differs from it by a single base. Patients with autoimmune disease history or receiving systemic immunosuppression were excluded from the trial. Peripheral blood for TCR sequencing was collected from all dose cohorts at baseline, on cycle 4 day 1, and on cycle 7 day 1. Samples were obtained from an open-label, multicenter, first-in-human phase I dose-escalation trial of ivuxolimab. Adults with locally advanced or metastatic melanoma, renal cell, hepatocellular, or head and neck squamous cell carcinoma were enrolled in the trial. CD4+ and CD8+ T cells were sorted separately from peripheral blood before TCR sequencing.

Relative to germline, V is 1 base shorter and J is 6 bases shorter, with 10 bases between their ends. The CDR3 measures 14 amino acids from cysteine to phenylalanine. Here the CDR3 DNA is all that survives: 42 bases in frame from base 1. CDR1 and CDR2, per the germline V gene, are SNHLY and FYNNEI. Sequenced here: CD4+ or CD8+ T cells sorted from blood, sampled in a trial of the OX40 agonist ivuxolimab. This chain joins TRBV2 to TRBJ1-5, with TRBD1 as a weak D call on 5 bases. This TCR was recovered from an adult with an advanced solid tumor such as melanoma, head and neck, liver or kidney cancer. The CDR3 loop reads CASSEEQDFQPQHF. At the DNA level, the sequence is TGTGCCAGCAGTGAAGAACAGGATTTTCAGCCCCAGCATTTT.